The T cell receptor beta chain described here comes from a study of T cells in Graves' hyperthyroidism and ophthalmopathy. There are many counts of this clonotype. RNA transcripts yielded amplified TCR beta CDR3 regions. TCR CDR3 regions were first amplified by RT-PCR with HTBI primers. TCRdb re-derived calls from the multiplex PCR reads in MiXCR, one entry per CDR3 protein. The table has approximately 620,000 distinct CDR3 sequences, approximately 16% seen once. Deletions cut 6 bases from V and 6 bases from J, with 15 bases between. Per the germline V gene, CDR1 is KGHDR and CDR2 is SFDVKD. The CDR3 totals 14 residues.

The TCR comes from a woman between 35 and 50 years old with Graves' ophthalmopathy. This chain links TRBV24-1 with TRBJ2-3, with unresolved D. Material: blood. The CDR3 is CATSPPLGSDTQYF. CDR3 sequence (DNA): TGTGCCACCAGTCCCCCCCTTGGGTCGGATACGCAGTATTTT.